The next 4 T cell receptor beta chains were all read from a single sample in a study of regulatory T cells in long-lasting Graves disease. Specified time point: newly diagnosed GD, antithyroid drugs for less than 3 months. PBMC RNA was the source of the TCR library. For TCR beta, libraries came from iRepertoire HTBI primers and Arm-PCR of CDR3 regions. TCRdb itself ran the multiplex PCR reads through MiXCR, one entry per CDR3 protein. The data contain about 440,000 distinct CDR3 sequences, approximately 15% of them seen just once; the ten biggest clones take up approximately 15%. These records were also assigned to another study, of T cells in Graves' hyperthyroidism and ophthalmopathy.

Sample: peripheral blood mononuclear cells (PBMCs), taken at new diagnosis, from a patient treated with antithyroid drugs. The origin of the receptors is a woman under 40 with Graves disease.

In its sample, this clonotype was seen many times. At one end the junction does not follow the germline gene, possibly because of a read error. This chain connects TRBV5-1 to TRBJ2-3, with a weak D call TRBD2 (6 bases). CDR1 is SGHRS, CDR2 YFSETQ, per germline. There are 15 residues in the CDR3. DNA for the CDR3: TGTGCCAGCAGCTTGGGTGGGGACTTCACAGATACGCAGTATTTT. As protein: CASSLGGDFTDTQYF.

The V and J genes are TRBV5-1 and TRBJ2-2; tentative D call: TRBD2 (6 bases). This CDR3 has 15 residues. V was cut by 4 bases and J by 3 bases, with 13 bases left in between. Germline V CDR1 and CDR2: SGHRS, YFSETQ. In DNA form, the CDR3 reads TGCGCCAGCAGCCCCGGGAGTAGGGACACCGGGGAGCTGTTTTTT. Its translation is CASSPGSRDTGELFF.

This clonotype was observed a few times. This chain uses TRBV9 with TRBJ2-3; TRBD2 agrees at 7 bases. Germline V CDR1 and CDR2: SGDLS, YYNGEE. The CDR3 extends over 15 amino acids. V trimming: 3 bases; J trimming: 0 bases; junction bases outside the gene matches: 4. The CDR3 nucleotides are TGTGCCAGCAGCGCACTAGCGACTAGCACAGATACGCAGTATTTT. This codes for CASSALATSTDTQYF. Together with reference TRBV9 and TRBJ2-3, the CDR3 gives the full variable domain: DSGVTQTPKHLITATGQRVTLRCSPRSGDLSVYWYQQSLDQGLQFLIQYYNGEERAKGNILERFSAQQFPDLHSELNLSSLELGDSALYFCASSALATSTDTQYFGPGTRLTVL.

V and J are TRBV7-8 and TRBJ2-2; D is tentatively TRBD1 or TRBD2 (6 bases each). The germline V and J ends were trimmed by 3 bases and 5 bases, with 19 bases remaining between them. Germline CDR1 is SGHVS and CDR2 is FQNEAQ. CDR3 length equals 17 residues. CDR3 DNA: TGTGCCAGCAGCTTCGCCACTAGCTCTCAGGGGACCGGGGAGCTGTTTTTT. This codes for CASSFATSSQGTGELFF.